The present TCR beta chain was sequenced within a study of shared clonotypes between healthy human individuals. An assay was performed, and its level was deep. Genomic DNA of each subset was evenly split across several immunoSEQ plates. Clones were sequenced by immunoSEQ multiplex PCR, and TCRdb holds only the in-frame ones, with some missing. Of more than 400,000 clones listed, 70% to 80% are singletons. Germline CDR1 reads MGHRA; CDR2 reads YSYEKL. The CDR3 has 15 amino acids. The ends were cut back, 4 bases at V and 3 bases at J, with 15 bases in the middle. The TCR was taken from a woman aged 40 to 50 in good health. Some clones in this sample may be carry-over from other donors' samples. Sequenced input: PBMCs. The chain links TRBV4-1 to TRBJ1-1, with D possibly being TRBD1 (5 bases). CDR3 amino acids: CASSRVLGGDTEAFF. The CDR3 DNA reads TGCGCCAGCAGCCGTGTTCTTGGGGGAGACACTGAAGCTTTCTTT.